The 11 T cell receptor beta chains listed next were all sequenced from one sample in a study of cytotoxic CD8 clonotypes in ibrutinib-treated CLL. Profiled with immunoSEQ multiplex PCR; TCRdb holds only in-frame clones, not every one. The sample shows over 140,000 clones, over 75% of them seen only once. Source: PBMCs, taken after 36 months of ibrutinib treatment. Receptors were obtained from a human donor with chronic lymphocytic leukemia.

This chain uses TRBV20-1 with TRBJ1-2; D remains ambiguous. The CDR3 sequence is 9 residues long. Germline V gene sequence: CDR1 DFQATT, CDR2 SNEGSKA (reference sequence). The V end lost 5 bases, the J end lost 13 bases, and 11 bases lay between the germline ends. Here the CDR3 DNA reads TGCAGTGCTGGGAACCTGCGCACCTTC. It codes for CSAGNLRTF.

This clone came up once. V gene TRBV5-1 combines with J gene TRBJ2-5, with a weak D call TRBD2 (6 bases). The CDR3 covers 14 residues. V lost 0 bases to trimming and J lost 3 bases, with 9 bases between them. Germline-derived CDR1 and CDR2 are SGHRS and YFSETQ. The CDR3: CASSLVRGKETQYF. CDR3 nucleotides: TGCGCCAGCAGCTTGGTCCGGGGGAAAGAGACCCAGTACTTC.

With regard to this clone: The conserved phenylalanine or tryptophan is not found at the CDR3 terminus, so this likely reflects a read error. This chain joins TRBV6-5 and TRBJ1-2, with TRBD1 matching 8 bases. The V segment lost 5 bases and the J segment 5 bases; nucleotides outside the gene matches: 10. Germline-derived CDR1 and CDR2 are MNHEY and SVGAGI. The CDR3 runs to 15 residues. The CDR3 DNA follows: TGTGCCAGCAGTACCACAAGACAGGGGTTGTATGGCTACACCCTC. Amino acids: CASSTTRQGLYGYTL.

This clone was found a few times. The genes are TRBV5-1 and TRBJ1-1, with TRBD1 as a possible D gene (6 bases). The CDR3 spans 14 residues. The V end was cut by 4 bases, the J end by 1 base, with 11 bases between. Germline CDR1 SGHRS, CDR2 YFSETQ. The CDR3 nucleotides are TGCGCCAGCAGCCTGGGACATAGGAACACTGAAGCTTTCTTT. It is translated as CASSLGHRNTEAFF.

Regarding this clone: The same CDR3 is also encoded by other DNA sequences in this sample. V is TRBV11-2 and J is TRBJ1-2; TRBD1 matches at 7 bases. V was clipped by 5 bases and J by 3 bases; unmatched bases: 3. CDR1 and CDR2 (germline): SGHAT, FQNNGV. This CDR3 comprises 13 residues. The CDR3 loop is CASSPGQDYGYTF. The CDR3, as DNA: TGTGCCAGCAGCCCAGGACAGGACTATGGCTACACCTTC.

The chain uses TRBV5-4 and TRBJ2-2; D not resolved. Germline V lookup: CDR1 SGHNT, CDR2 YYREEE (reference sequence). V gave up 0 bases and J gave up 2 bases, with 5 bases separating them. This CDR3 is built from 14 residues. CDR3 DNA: TGTGCCAGCAGCTTGGTTCTCAACACCGGGGAGCTGTTTTTT. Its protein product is CASSLVLNTGELFF.

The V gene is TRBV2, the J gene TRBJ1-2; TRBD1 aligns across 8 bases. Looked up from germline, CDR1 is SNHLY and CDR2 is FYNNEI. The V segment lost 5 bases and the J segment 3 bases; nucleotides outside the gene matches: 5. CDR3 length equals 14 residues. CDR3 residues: CASSQGAADYGYTF. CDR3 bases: TGTGCCAGCAGTCAGGGGGCGGCGGACTATGGCTACACCTTC.

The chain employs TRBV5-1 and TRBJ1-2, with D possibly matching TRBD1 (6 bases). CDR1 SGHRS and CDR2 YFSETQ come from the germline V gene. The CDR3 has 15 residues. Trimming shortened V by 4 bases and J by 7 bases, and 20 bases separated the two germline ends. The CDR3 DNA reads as TGCGCCAGCAGCCCCCGGACAGCGTCCGGCGGTGGCTACACCTTC. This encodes CASSPRTASGGGYTF.

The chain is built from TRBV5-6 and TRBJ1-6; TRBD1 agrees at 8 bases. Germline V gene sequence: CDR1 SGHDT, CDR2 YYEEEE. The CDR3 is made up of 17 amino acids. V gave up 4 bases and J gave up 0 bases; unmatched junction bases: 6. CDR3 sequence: CASSPNDRGSYNSPLHF. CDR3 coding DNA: TGTGCCAGCAGCCCTAACGACAGGGGCTCCTATAATTCACCCCTCCACTTT.

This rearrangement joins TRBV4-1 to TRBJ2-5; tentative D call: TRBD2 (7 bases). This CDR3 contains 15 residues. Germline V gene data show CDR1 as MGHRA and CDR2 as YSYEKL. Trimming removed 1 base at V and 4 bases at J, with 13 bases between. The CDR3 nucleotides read TGCGCCAGCAGCCAAGGTGGACAGCGGGGAGAGACCCAGTACTTC. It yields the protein CASSQGGQRGETQYF.

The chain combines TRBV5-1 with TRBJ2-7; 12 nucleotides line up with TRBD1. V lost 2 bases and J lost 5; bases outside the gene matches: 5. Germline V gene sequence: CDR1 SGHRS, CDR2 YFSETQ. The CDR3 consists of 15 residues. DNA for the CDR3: TGCGCCAGCAGCTTCCGGGGACAGGGGGCCGACGAGCAGTACTTC. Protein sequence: CASSFRGQGADEQYF.